This entry lists 17 T cell receptor beta chains sequenced from one sample in a study of blood T cell repertoires in COVID-19. Only in-frame clones appear in the TCRdb table, and some are missing; sequencing was by immunoSEQ multiplex PCR. The sample lists approximately 450,000 clones, nearly 90% occurring once. The specimen sequenced was PBMCs or T cells enriched from blood (not recorded which). The receptors originated from a woman aged 18 to 35 with acute COVID-19.

In this sample, this clone turned up once. V usage is TRBV7-9 and J usage is TRBJ2-1; D is unresolved. Trimming pared 1 base from V and 3 bases from J, leaving 7 bases between. From germline, CDR1 is SEHNR and CDR2 FQNEAQ (reference sequence). This CDR3 region has 14 residues. The CDR3 DNA reads TGTGCCAGCAGCTTAGGCGTCGGCTACAATGAGCAGTTCTTC. This codes for CASSLGVGYNEQFF.

V gene TRBV18 combines with J gene TRBJ1-2; D is perhaps TRBD1 (6 bases). V gave up 6 bases and J gave up 7 bases, with 30 bases separating them. The CDR3 runs 18 residues. From germline, CDR1 is KGHSH and CDR2 LQKENI. CDR3 residues: CASSPTALGDISSGGYTF. The CDR3 DNA reads as TGTGCCAGCTCCCCAACGGCGCTTGGGGACATTTCTTCAGGTGGCTACACCTTC.

This chain links TRBV6-2 or TRBV6-3 with TRBJ1-6; D perhaps matches TRBD1 (6 bases). Trimming shortened V by 2 bases and J by 5 bases, and 19 bases separated the two germline ends. The CDR3 has 18 amino acids. Germline CDR1 reads MNHEY; CDR2 reads SVGEGT. The CDR3 sequence: CASSYHARTYRDNSPLHF. The CDR3 DNA reads TGTGCCAGCAGTTACCATGCTAGGACCTACAGGGATAATTCACCCCTCCACTTT.

This chain links TRBV7-2 with TRBJ2-1, with 8 bases lining up with TRBD1. With 1 base clipped from V and 9 bases from J, the junction kept 5 bases outside the gene matches. From germline, CDR1 is SGHTA and CDR2 FQGNSA. The CDR3 covers 14 residues. CDR3 loop: CASSLGGQGGEQFF. The CDR3 nucleotides are TGTGCCAGCAGCTTAGGAGGACAGGGTGGTGAGCAGTTCTTC.

The V gene is TRBV5-4, the J gene TRBJ2-7, with TRBD1 matching over 8 bases. CDR3 length equals 12 residues. Germline V gene data show CDR1 as SGHNT and CDR2 as YYREEE (reference sequence). J lost 6 bases, V lost 2 bases, and 1 base had no gene match. The CDR3 is CASSFGQGEQYF. CDR3 sequence (DNA): TGTGCCAGCAGCTTTGGACAGGGCGAGCAGTACTTC. The entire variable domain, with the rest obtained from reference TRBV5-4 and TRBJ2-7, is as follows: ETGVTQSPTHLIKTRGQQVTLRCSSQSGHNTVSWYQQALGQGPQFIFQYYREEENGRGNFPPRFSGLQFPNYSSELNVNALELDDSALYLCASSFGQGEQYFGPGTRLTVT.

The V call is TRBV15, the J call TRBJ2-6; perhaps TRBD1 as D (5 bases). The germline V gene encodes CDR1 LNHNV and CDR2 YYDKDF (reference sequence). V lost 0 bases and J lost 0, with 6 bases in between. The CDR3 sequence is 16 residues long. The CDR3 coding sequence is TGTGCCACCAGCAGAGATCAGGGCTCTGGGGCCAACGTCCTGACTTTC. Encoded protein: CATSRDQGSGANVLTF. Based on the CDR3 plus reference TRBV15 and TRBJ2-6, the full variable domain is DAMVIQNPRYQVTQFGKPVTLSCSQTLNHNVMYWYQQKSSQAPKLLFHYYDKDFNNEADTPDNFQSRRPNTSFCFLDIRSPGLGDTAMYLCATSRDQGSGANVLTFGAGSRLTVL.

The chain couples TRBV2 to TRBJ2-7, with 8 bases that match TRBD1. The germline V gene encodes CDR1 SNHLY and CDR2 FYNNEI. V shed 6 bases, J shed 5 bases, and the junction held 6 bases outside the gene matches. The CDR3 sequence is 13 residues long. The CDR3 region is CASRNQGANEQYF. DNA of the CDR3: TGTGCCAGCAGAAACCAGGGGGCCAACGAGCAGTACTTC. Combining the CDR3 with reference TRBV2 and TRBJ2-7 gives the whole variable domain EPEVTQTPSHQVTQMGQEVILRCVPISNHLYFYWYRQILGQKVEFLVSFYNNEISEKSEIFDDQFSVERPDGSNFTLKIRSTKLEDSAMYFCASRNQGANEQYFGPGTRLTVT.

The chain recombines TRBV7-9 with TRBJ1-6; TRBD1 might be the D (5 bases). V was clipped by 5 bases and J by 3 bases, with 14 bases between them. Germline CDR1 reads SEHNR; CDR2 reads FQNEAQ (reference sequence). CDR3 length: 16 amino acids. The CDR3 is CASSPSRGNYNSPLHF. The CDR3 DNA follows: TGTGCCAGCAGCCCCAGTCGGGGGAACTATAATTCACCCCTCCACTTT.

The chain couples TRBV2 to TRBJ2-3, with TRBD2 identical over 11 bases. V was pared by 4 bases and J by 2 bases, with 5 bases of the junction left unmatched. The CDR3 length is 16 residues. Germline loops: CDR1 SNHLY, CDR2 FYNNEI. CDR3 coding DNA: TGTGCCAGCAGTGGGGCTAGCGGGGGGTACACAGATACGCAGTATTTT. This translates into CASSGASGGYTDTQYF.

The chain recombines TRBV6-5 with TRBJ2-7; TRBD2 matches 8 bases. Germline V gene data show CDR1 as MNHEY and CDR2 as SVGAGI. This CDR3 spans 14 amino acids. The V gene end was trimmed by 7 bases and the J gene end by 0 bases; junction bases not matched to a gene: 5. CDR3 sequence: CASTTSGSSYEQYF. CDR3 DNA: TGTGCCAGCACTACTAGCGGTAGCTCCTACGAGCAGTACTTC.

The chain couples TRBV4-1 to TRBJ2-1, with D unclear. Germline assignment: CDR1 MGHRA and CDR2 YSYEKL. The V and J ends lost 0 bases and 7 bases respectively, with 7 bases between them. The CDR3 extends over 13 amino acids. The CDR3 region has the DNA TGCGCCAGCAGCCAAGAAGGAGTTAATGAGCAGTTCTTC. Its translation is CASSQEGVNEQFF.

The J gene is TRBJ2-1, the V gene TRBV7-9; TRBD1 agrees at 9 bases. This CDR3 has 16 residues. Germline V gene lookup returns CDR1 SEHNR and CDR2 FQNEAQ (reference sequence). V shed 0 bases and J 12 bases; nucleotides not matched to a gene: 12. The chain's CDR3 is CASSLAYRGLEVLQFF. In nucleotides, the CDR3 is TGTGCCAGCAGCTTAGCGTACAGGGGGCTGGAGGTTTTGCAGTTCTTC.

The rearrangement uses TRBV4-3 and TRBJ2-3; 7 positions agree with TRBD1. This CDR3 region has 18 residues. Germline CDR1 is LGHNA and CDR2 is YSLEER. The V segment lost 0 bases and the J segment 0 bases; nucleotides outside the gene matches: 9. This CDR3 is CASSQDFTTGPSTDTQYF. Here the CDR3 DNA reads TGCGCCAGCAGCCAAGATTTTACGACAGGGCCTAGCACAGATACGCAGTATTTT.

V usage is TRBV20-1 and J usage is TRBJ1-1, with unresolved D. Per the germline V gene, CDR1 is DFQATT and CDR2 is SNEGSKA (reference sequence). V shed 6 bases and J shed 11 bases, with 16 bases lying between them. The CDR3 totals 11 residues. CDR3 region: CSARPPGKAFF. The CDR3 DNA is TGCAGTGCCAGACCTCCGGGGAAGGCTTTCTTT.

The table lists this clone with a few counts. The genes are TRBV21-1 and TRBJ2-7; TRBD2, as called in the table, went unchecked against the DNA. TRBV21-1 is an annotated pseudogene. CDR3 length equals 15 residues. The CDR3 DNA reads as TGTGCCAGCAGCAAACATCCCCGGGACTACTACGAGCAGTACTTC. It is translated as CASSKHPRDYYEQYF.

V usage is TRBV5-8 and J usage is TRBJ1-1; TRBD1 might be the D (6 bases). With 10 bases removed from V and 1 base from J, the gap between germline ends came to 11 bases. Looked up from germline, CDR1 is SGHTS and CDR2 is YDEGEE. CDR3 length: 12 residues. The chain's CDR3 is CAWTRGNTEAFF. As DNA, the CDR3 is TGTGCCTGGACCAGGGGGAACACTGAAGCTTTCTTT.

This clone was seen a handful of times. V and J are TRBV5-5 and TRBJ1-2, with D unclear. V gave up 4 bases and J gave up 3 bases, with 10 bases separating them. CDR3 length: 13 residues. The germline V gene encodes CDR1 SGHKS and CDR2 YYEKEE (reference sequence). CDR3 nucleotide sequence: TGTGCCAGCAGCCCCGACACCTACTATGGCTACACCTTC. Its translation: CASSPDTYYGYTF.